The TCR beta chain under discussion was sequenced for a study of T cells in Graves' hyperthyroidism and ophthalmopathy. The CDR3 covers 17 residues. The ends lost 3 bases at V and 0 bases at J; junction bases unmatched: 10. Germline-derived CDR1 and CDR2 are DFQATT and SNEGSKA (reference sequence). This clonotype was counted at least ten times. Researchers amplified the TCR beta CDR3 regions from RNA transcripts. First-round RT-PCR targeting the TCR CDR3 was performed with the HTBI primer set. MiXCR, run by TCRdb on the multiplex PCR reads, gives a single entry per CDR3 protein. The sample holds around 390,000 distinct CDR3 sequences, roughly 15% seen once. Patients with ophthalmopathy all had a Clinical Activity Score of at least 3, a NOSPECS grade of at least 4 and duration under 3 months. Reasons for excluding patients were uncontrolled infection, other autoimmune disease, pregnancy or lactation. Diagnosis rested on symptoms, serum thyroxine and TRAb, thyroid ultrasound, and orbital computed tomography.

The J gene is TRBJ1-3, the V gene TRBV20-1; 8 nucleotides line up with TRBD1. This clonotype was sampled from a woman aged 25 to 39 with Graves' ophthalmopathy. Sequencing was carried out using blood. CDR3 nucleotides: TGCAGTGCTAGGGGGCCAGGGGGCGGGGTCTCTGGAAACACCATATATTTT. As protein: CSARGPGGGVSGNTIYF.